Below are 24 T cell receptor beta chains sequenced from a single sample in a study of CD8 T cells in ankylosing spondylitis. TCRdb reprocessed the 5' RACE reads via MiXCR and lists one record per CDR3 protein. The top ten hold over 0.55% of the sample, which has about 240,000 distinct CDR3 sequences, 20% to 30% seen once. Specimen: blood, either unsorted or a sorted T cell fraction (not recorded which). These TCRs come from a male donor with ankylosing spondylitis or in good health (not recorded which).

This clonotype was seen a few times. The V call is TRBV12-3 or TRBV12-4, the J call TRBJ2-3, with D possibly matching TRBD1 (5 bases). The CDR3 spans 12 residues. Trimming took off 8 bases at V and 0 bases at J, with 6 bases between the two ends. CDR3 residues: CASQGSTDTQYF. In nucleotides, the CDR3 is TGTGCCAGCCAGGGTAGCACAGATACGCAGTATTTT.

The chain employs TRBV20-1 and TRBJ1-2, with a possible D match to TRBD1 (5 bases). Trimming stripped 2 bases from V and 7 bases from J, with 17 bases between. Germline V gene sequence: CDR1 DFQATT, CDR2 SNEGSKA (reference sequence). The CDR3 is made up of 14 amino acids. CDR3 sequence (DNA): TGCAGTGCTAGATCTGGTTCAGGGTCTAGTGGCTACACCTTC. Amino acids: CSARSGSGSSGYTF.

This clonotype was recorded many times. This rearrangement joins TRBV20-1 to TRBJ1-1; 9 bases align to TRBD1. The CDR3 consists of 15 residues. The ends lost 0 bases at V and 6 bases at J; junction bases unmatched: 8. CDR1 is DFQATT, CDR2 SNEGSKA, per germline (reference sequence). CDR3 in amino acids: CSARDRDRARPEAFF. The CDR3 nucleotides read TGCAGTGCTAGAGATAGGGACAGGGCTAGGCCTGAAGCTTTCTTT.

This clonotype occurred many times. The chain uses TRBV20-1 and TRBJ2-5; possible D gene TRBD2, 5 bases. From germline, CDR1 is DFQATT and CDR2 SNEGSKA (reference sequence). With 3 bases removed from V and 10 bases from J, the gap between germline ends came to 9 bases. This CDR3 comprises 10 residues. CDR3 DNA sequence: TGCAGTGCTAGTTCGGGGATCCAGTACTTC. This codes for CSASSGIQYF.

This clonotype was detected a few times. The genes are TRBV29-1 and TRBJ2-7, with 10 bases identical to TRBD1. Germline values: CDR1 SQVTM, CDR2 ANQGSEA. V trimming: 6 bases; J trimming: 4 bases; junction bases outside the gene matches: 9. CDR3 length equals 14 residues. Here the CDR3 reads CSVLDRGVGYEQYF. For the CDR3, the DNA is TGCAGCGTACTGGACAGGGGGGTTGGGTACGAGCAGTACTTC.

This clonotype was found many times. The chain couples TRBV6-2 or TRBV6-3 to TRBJ2-5; TRBD2 agrees at 9 bases. The trim removed 2 bases at V and 5 bases at J, leaving 9 bases unmatched. Germline values: CDR1 MNHEY, CDR2 SVGEGT. This CDR3 contains 16 residues. The CDR3 sequence is CASSYNPASGRETQYF. The DNA for the CDR3 is TGTGCCAGCAGTTACAACCCCGCCAGCGGGAGGGAGACCCAGTACTTC.

DNA of the CDR3: TGCAGTGCTAGCTCGGCTGGCGACGGTACGCAGTATTTT. Amino acid sequence: CSASSAGDGTQYF. The chain is built from TRBV20-1 and TRBJ2-3; D unclear. The V gene's germline CDR1 is DFQATT and CDR2 SNEGSKA (reference sequence). V was clipped by 3 bases and J by 8 bases, with 15 bases between them. CDR3 length: 13 residues.

A few counts support this clonotype. The CDR3: CSARDDTGRSVETQYF. DNA for the CDR3: TGCAGTGCTAGGGACGACACAGGGAGGAGCGTGGAGACCCAGTACTTC. The V and J genes are TRBV20-1 and TRBJ2-5; D is perhaps TRBD1 or TRBD2 (6 bases each). This CDR3 has 16 amino acids. CDR1 is DFQATT, CDR2 SNEGSKA, per germline (reference sequence). V was clipped by 3 bases and J by 5 bases, with 22 bases between them.

This clonotype was recorded many times. The junction differs from germline at one of its ends, possibly a read error. The CDR3 DNA follows: TGCAGTGCGAGAGACGTCCTAGCGGGAACAGATACGCAGTATTTT. Its translation: CSARDVLAGTDTQYF. The chain uses TRBV20-1 and TRBJ2-3; 9 nucleotides line up with TRBD2. In germline, CDR1 is DFQATT, CDR2 SNEGSKA (reference sequence). This CDR3 has 15 residues.

CDR3 nucleotide sequence: TGTGCCAGCAGTTTAGGGGGAGTCGCCGAGCAGTTCTTC. Amino acids: CASSLGGVAEQFF. The chain uses TRBV12-3 or TRBV12-4 and TRBJ2-1, with D perhaps matching TRBD2 (5 bases). Trimming removed 1 base from V and 10 bases from J, with 11 bases in between. The CDR3 is 13 residues long.

V gene TRBV10-3 combines with J gene TRBJ2-3, with 13 bases identical to TRBD2. The V and J ends lost 3 bases and 6 bases, in that order; junction bases with no gene match: 3. The CDR3 loop spans 15 amino acids. From germline, CDR1 is ENHRY and CDR2 SYGVKD. This CDR3 reads CAISEGTSGADTQYF. The CDR3 bases are TGTGCCATCAGTGAAGGGACTAGCGGGGCCGATACGCAGTATTTT.

V and J are TRBV7-6 and TRBJ2-7; 7 nucleotides line up with TRBD2. Per the germline V gene, CDR1 is SGHVS and CDR2 is FNYEAQ. The CDR3 spans 15 residues. Germline trimming cut 5 bases from V and 1 base from J; bases unmatched to any gene: 8. Written as DNA, the CDR3 is TGTGCCAGCAGCCATCCCTACGGGGGGTCCTACGAGCAGTACTTC. Translated, it gives CASSHPYGGSYEQYF.

The chain recombines TRBV20-1 with TRBJ2-2; 11 nucleotides agree with TRBD1. Trimming took 1 base from V and 7 from J; bases not matched to a gene: 8. This CDR3 is 16 amino acids long. Germline lookup yields CDR1 DFQATT and CDR2 SNEGSKA (reference sequence). This CDR3 is CSARALDRGRGGELFF. The CDR3 DNA follows: TGCAGTGCTAGAGCTCTGGACAGGGGGCGTGGCGGGGAGCTGTTTTTT.

This clonotype occurred a few times. The chain carries TRBV7-9 and TRBJ2-5; 9 positions agree with TRBD1. This CDR3 region has 13 residues. Germline CDR1 reads SEHNR; CDR2 reads FQNEAQ (reference sequence). V was clipped by 5 bases and J by 6 bases; unmatched bases: 4. The CDR3 loop reads CASSRGTGKTQYF. As DNA, the CDR3 is TGTGCCAGCAGCCGAGGGACAGGGAAGACCCAGTACTTC.

Only a few counts were recorded for this clonotype. The V and J genes are TRBV12-3 or TRBV12-4 and TRBJ2-5, with 10 bases aligning to TRBD2. V trimming: 5 bases; J trimming: 7 bases; junction bases outside the gene matches: 10. This CDR3 comprises 15 residues. CDR3 nucleotide sequence: TGTGCCAGCAGTGGCGGGAGCGGGGGGGCCGGGACCCAGTACTTC. Protein sequence: CASSGGSGGAGTQYF.

This clonotype was counted ten times or more. The chain recombines TRBV10-2 with TRBJ2-4; weak D call: TRBD2 (5 bases). The germline gives CDR1 WSHSY, CDR2 SAAADI. V was trimmed by 6 bases and J by 9 bases, leaving 18 bases between them. CDR3 length equals 14 residues. The CDR3 bases are TGCGCCAGCAGCCAAACTAGGCCCCAGAGCATTCAGTACTTC. It codes for CASSQTRPQSIQYF.

The chain recombines TRBV20-1 with TRBJ2-1; 8 bases are a match to TRBD1. The V segment lost 1 base and the J segment 4 bases; nucleotides outside the gene matches: 15. CDR1 and CDR2 from the germline V gene are DFQATT and SNEGSKA (reference sequence). This CDR3 contains 18 residues. As DNA, the CDR3 is TGCAGTGCTAGAGGGAAACCCTCGGGACAGGTCAAATACAATGAGCAGTTCTTC. Amino acid sequence: CSARGKPSGQVKYNEQFF.

The chain has TRBV12-3 or TRBV12-4 and TRBJ1-6; possibly TRBD1 for D (5 bases). This CDR3 is 13 amino acids long. Trimming cost V 6 bases and J 9 bases, with 12 bases left between them. CDR3 amino acids: CASSQTDLSPLHF. The CDR3, as DNA: TGTGCCAGCAGCCAGACAGACCTTTCACCCCTCCACTTT.

This clonotype was detected ten times or more. The gene calls are TRBV20-1 and TRBJ2-5; D gene unclear. Germline V gene sequence: CDR1 DFQATT, CDR2 SNEGSKA (reference sequence). The V end was cut by 1 base, the J end by 1 base, with 13 bases between. The length of the CDR3 is 15 residues. The CDR3: CSARGAKLPQETQYF. In nucleotides, the CDR3 is TGCAGTGCTAGAGGAGCCAAACTGCCCCAAGAGACCCAGTACTTC.

The chain is built from TRBV29-1 and TRBJ2-1; D remains unclear. Trimming took off 3 bases at V and 0 bases at J, with 3 bases between the two ends. The CDR3 covers 12 residues. From germline, CDR1 is SQVTM and CDR2 ANQGSEA. Written as DNA, the CDR3 is TGCAGCGTTGACGGCTCCTACAATGAGCAGTTCTTC. Translating it yields CSVDGSYNEQFF.

This clonotype was counted only a few times. The V call is TRBV20-1, the J call TRBJ2-3, with TRBD2 identical over 7 bases. The CDR3 has 13 residues. Trimming at V came to 2 bases and at J to 2 bases, leaving 1 base not matched to a gene. Germline CDR1 is DFQATT and CDR2 is SNEGSKA (reference sequence). The CDR3 DNA reads as TGCAGTGCTAGACTAGCGGCCACAGATACGCAGTATTTT. This codes for CSARLAATDTQYF.

This rearrangement joins TRBV6-1 to TRBJ2-7; D tentatively fits TRBD1 or TRBD2 (5 bases each). Trimming left V 2 bases short and J 2 bases short, with 7 bases between. The germline V gene has CDR1 MNHNS and CDR2 SASEGT. The CDR3 runs 13 residues. CDR3 bases: TGTGCCAGCAGTGAACAGGGACCCTACGAGCAGTACTTC. It is translated as CASSEQGPYEQYF.

The chain employs TRBV12-3 or TRBV12-4 and TRBJ2-1, with D perhaps TRBD2 (7 bases). Trimming pared 7 bases from V and 6 bases from J, leaving 28 bases between. CDR3 length: 18 residues. The CDR3 spells CASTPSRGATQRFNEQFF. The CDR3 coding sequence is TGTGCCAGCACCCCCAGCCGGGGGGCCACCCAGAGATTCAATGAGCAGTTCTTC.

The V gene is TRBV12-3 or TRBV12-4, the J gene TRBJ2-1, with 7 bases identical to TRBD2. CDR3 length: 15 amino acids. The ends lost 3 bases at V and 9 bases at J; junction bases unmatched: 11. The CDR3 loop is CASSLGSSGGLEQFF. Written as DNA, the CDR3 is TGTGCCAGCAGTTTGGGGTCTAGCGGAGGTCTTGAGCAGTTCTTC.